These T cell receptor beta chains were read from a single sample in a study of blood T cells in healthy people across ages. MiXCR was run by TCRdb on the 5' RACE reads, yielding one entry per CDR3 protein. The sample has about 1,400,000 distinct CDR3 sequences, 42% seen once. Input material: blood. The receptors derive from a woman aged 18-29 years in good health. Both conserved end residues are part of each CDR3. The D gene is left open where the match is weak. A clone size is listed for some rows: how often the clone was seen (once, few, many), or a class if it is expanded.

j_call: TRBJ2-7
v_call: TRBV7-2
d_call: -
clone_size: -
cdr3_nt: TGTGCCAGCAGCTTAGAGCTCTCGTCCCCTTATCCCGAGCAGTACTTC
cdr3_aa: CASSLELSSPYPEQYF

j_call: TRBJ2-3
v_call: TRBV5-1
d_call: -
clone_size: many
cdr3_nt: TGCGCCAGCTCAGAAGGACCCGATACGCAGTATTTT
cdr3_aa: CASSEGPDTQYF

j_call: TRBJ1-5
v_call: TRBV6-5
d_call: -
clone_size: -
cdr3_nt: TGTGCCAGCAGCAGAAACAGGGAAGGCAATCAGCCCCAGCATTTT
cdr3_aa: CASSRNREGNQPQHF

j_call: TRBJ2-2
v_call: TRBV4-1
d_call: -
clone_size: -
cdr3_nt: TGCGCCAGCAGCCACCGGGACTCCCCCTCGAACACCGGGGAGCTGTTTTTT
cdr3_aa: CASSHRDSPSNTGELFF

j_call: TRBJ2-3
v_call: TRBV18
d_call: -
clone_size: -
cdr3_nt: TGTGCCAGCTCGATCCTCGCCGGGACCGGCACAGATACGCAGTATTTT
cdr3_aa: CASSILAGTGTDTQYF

j_call: TRBJ2-3
v_call: TRBV10-2
d_call: TRBD2
clone_size: -
cdr3_nt: TGCGCCAGCAGGGGCCTTAGGCTAGCGGGAGACACAGATACGCAGTATTTT
cdr3_aa: CASRGLRLAGDTDTQYF

j_call: TRBJ2-7
v_call: TRBV28
d_call: TRBD2
clone_size: few
cdr3_nt: TGTGCCAGCCGGGCCGGAACTAGCGGGGGCTACGAGCAGTACTTC
cdr3_aa: CASRAGTSGGYEQYF

j_call: TRBJ2-3
v_call: TRBV5-1
d_call: TRBD2
clone_size: -
cdr3_nt: TGCGCCAGCAGCAAAACAGCGGGAGGGTTCACAGATACGCAGTATTTT
cdr3_aa: CASSKTAGGFTDTQYF

j_call: TRBJ2-1
v_call: TRBV7-9
d_call: TRBD1
clone_size: -
cdr3_nt: TGTGCCAGCCGAAGCCGGGACAGGGTTAAGGATGAGCAGTTCTTC
cdr3_aa: CASRSRDRVKDEQFF

j_call: TRBJ2-1
v_call: TRBV7-2
d_call: TRBD2
clone_size: -
cdr3_nt: TGTGCCAGCAGCTTAAGACTAGCGGGTAACAATGAGCAGTTCTTC
cdr3_aa: CASSLRLAGNNEQFF

j_call: TRBJ2-3
v_call: TRBV20-1
d_call: -
clone_size: -
cdr3_nt: TGCAGTGCCAACAAAGGGTCCCCTACGGCAGATACGCAGTATTTT
cdr3_aa: CSANKGSPTADTQYF

j_call: TRBJ2-7
v_call: TRBV29-1
d_call: TRBD1
clone_size: -
cdr3_nt: TGCAGCGTTAAACAGGGGTACAATGAGCAGTACTTC
cdr3_aa: CSVKQGYNEQYF

j_call: TRBJ2-7
v_call: TRBV5-1
d_call: TRBD2
clone_size: -
cdr3_nt: TGCGCCAGCAGCAAAAATCCGGGGGGGATATCCTACGAGCAGTACTTC
cdr3_aa: CASSKNPGGISYEQYF

j_call: TRBJ1-1
v_call: TRBV20-1
d_call: -
clone_size: -
cdr3_nt: TGCAGTGCTAGAGTGGGGGCTCACACTGAAGCTTTCTTT
cdr3_aa: CSARVGAHTEAFF

j_call: TRBJ2-3
v_call: TRBV30
d_call: -
clone_size: -
cdr3_nt: TGTGCCTGGAGTGTTGGGAGCGTCCCAGATACGCAGTATTTT
cdr3_aa: CAWSVGSVPDTQYF

j_call: TRBJ1-2
v_call: TRBV6-4
d_call: -
clone_size: -
cdr3_nt: TGTGCCACTTTCTTCTGGAAGGGATATGGCTACACCTTC
cdr3_aa: CATFFWKGYGYTF

j_call: TRBJ1-1
v_call: TRBV6-5
d_call: -
clone_size: -
cdr3_nt: TGTGCCAGCAGCCGTCATGGGGAAATTGAAGCTTTCTTT
cdr3_aa: CASSRHGEIEAFF

j_call: TRBJ2-1
v_call: TRBV10-1
d_call: TRBD2
clone_size: -
cdr3_nt: TGCGCCAGCAGTGAGGGTTCTAGCGGGAAGGATGAGCAGTTCTTC
cdr3_aa: CASSEGSSGKDEQFF

j_call: TRBJ2-7
v_call: TRBV6-1
d_call: -
clone_size: few
cdr3_nt: TGTGCCAGCAGTGAAGCTAGGGCAGGGCTTGGATACGAGCAGTACTTC
cdr3_aa: CASSEARAGLGYEQYF

j_call: TRBJ2-5
v_call: TRBV15
d_call: -
clone_size: -
cdr3_nt: TGTGCCACCAGCAGGTGGGAGGCCGGGGAGACCCAGTACTTC
cdr3_aa: CATSRWEAGETQYF

j_call: TRBJ2-7
v_call: TRBV27
d_call: -
clone_size: -
cdr3_nt: TGTGCCAGCATTCGCCAAAGAGGGGCCAGGTACGAGCAGTACTTC
cdr3_aa: CASIRQRGARYEQYF

j_call: TRBJ2-1
v_call: TRBV5-1
d_call: TRBD2
clone_size: many
cdr3_nt: TGTGCCAGCAGTTCGGGAGGTGAGCAGTTCTTC
cdr3_aa: CASSSGGEQFF

j_call: TRBJ2-7
v_call: TRBV20-1
d_call: -
clone_size: -
cdr3_nt: TGCAGTGCTAGACCGCGGACGGGGAGCTCCTACGAGCAGTACTTC
cdr3_aa: CSARPRTGSSYEQYF

j_call: TRBJ1-1
v_call: TRBV28
d_call: -
clone_size: -
cdr3_nt: TGTGCCAGCAGTAACCGCCGACGGAACACTGAAGCTTTCTTT
cdr3_aa: CASSNRRRNTEAFF

j_call: TRBJ1-2
v_call: TRBV12-3/TRBV12-4
d_call: -
clone_size: -
cdr3_nt: TGTGCCAGCAGCGACGGACTCTATGGCTACACCTTC
cdr3_aa: CASSDGLYGYTF

j_call: TRBJ1-5
v_call: TRBV6-2/TRBV6-3
d_call: -
clone_size: -
cdr3_nt: TGTGCCAGCAGTGAAGTATTTCAGCCCCAGCATTTT
cdr3_aa: CASSEVFQPQHF

j_call: TRBJ2-2
v_call: TRBV7-8
d_call: -
clone_size: -
cdr3_nt: TGTGCCAGCAGCCTCCTGGACAGGAACACCGGGGAGCTGTTTTTT
cdr3_aa: CASSLLDRNTGELFF

j_call: TRBJ2-2
v_call: TRBV12-3/TRBV12-4
d_call: -
clone_size: -
cdr3_nt: TGTGCCAGCAGTTTAGGCGGCGGAGGGGAGCTGTTTTTT
cdr3_aa: CASSLGGGGELFF

j_call: TRBJ2-5
v_call: TRBV12-3/TRBV12-4
d_call: TRBD1
clone_size: -
cdr3_nt: TGTGCCAGCAGGTCGGGTGGAACAGGGGGTCAAGAGACCCAGTACTTC
cdr3_aa: CASRSGGTGGQETQYF

j_call: TRBJ2-6
v_call: TRBV15
d_call: -
clone_size: few
cdr3_nt: TGTGCCACCAGCAGGATCTCTGGGGCCAACGTCCTGACTTTC
cdr3_aa: CATSRISGANVLTF

j_call: TRBJ2-5
v_call: TRBV20-1
d_call: -
clone_size: -
cdr3_nt: TGCAGTGCCCTAGAGGGAGTGAGAGAGACCCAGTACTTC
cdr3_aa: CSALEGVRETQYF

j_call: TRBJ2-7
v_call: TRBV6-5
d_call: TRBD2
clone_size: -
cdr3_nt: TGTGCCAGCAGTCCCATGGCGGGAGCGGGCAATGAGCAGTACTTC
cdr3_aa: CASSPMAGAGNEQYF

j_call: TRBJ2-7
v_call: TRBV20-1
d_call: -
clone_size: -
cdr3_nt: TGCAGTGCTAGACCCCCCGGTTGGGACAACTCCTACGAGCAGTACTTC
cdr3_aa: CSARPPGWDNSYEQYF

j_call: TRBJ2-3
v_call: TRBV4-1
d_call: -
clone_size: few
cdr3_nt: TGCGCCAGCAGCCCCCTGCGAGGCTTTGGCACAGATACGCAGTATTTT
cdr3_aa: CASSPLRGFGTDTQYF

j_call: TRBJ1-1
v_call: TRBV12-3/TRBV12-4
d_call: -
clone_size: few
cdr3_nt: TGTGCCAGCAGTTTTGGGCCGACGAACACTGAAGCTTTCTTT
cdr3_aa: CASSFGPTNTEAFF

j_call: TRBJ1-1
v_call: TRBV29-1
d_call: -
clone_size: few
cdr3_nt: TGCAGCGTTGGGAGTAGCTTGAACACTGAAGCTTTCTTT
cdr3_aa: CSVGSSLNTEAFF

j_call: TRBJ1-1
v_call: TRBV27
d_call: -
clone_size: few
cdr3_nt: TGTGCCAGCAGTTTCGGTTTTGCCACTGAAGCTTTCTTT
cdr3_aa: CASSFGFATEAFF

j_call: TRBJ1-4
v_call: TRBV15
d_call: TRBD1
clone_size: -
cdr3_nt: TGTGCCACCAGCAGAGACAGGGGGGGAAATGAAAAACTGTTTTTT
cdr3_aa: CATSRDRGGNEKLFF

j_call: TRBJ2-1
v_call: TRBV29-1
d_call: TRBD2
clone_size: once
cdr3_nt: TGCAGCGCCTACTTCGGGACTAGGGGATCTGAGCAGTTCTTC
cdr3_aa: CSAYFGTRGSEQFF

j_call: TRBJ1-1
v_call: TRBV28
d_call: TRBD1
clone_size: -
cdr3_nt: TGTGCCAGCAGCTCCGTCGACAGGGCAATTCCCTCTGGGGGTTTCTTT
cdr3_aa: CASSSVDRAIPSGGFF

j_call: TRBJ2-3
v_call: TRBV7-2
d_call: TRBD2
clone_size: -
cdr3_nt: TGTGCCAGCAGCTTACCGGCGGGAGACACAGATACGCAGTATTTT
cdr3_aa: CASSLPAGDTDTQYF

j_call: TRBJ1-2
v_call: TRBV5-1
d_call: TRBD1
clone_size: -
cdr3_nt: TGCGCCAGCAGCTCCCCGGGACAGGGGACTGCCTATGGCTACACCTTC
cdr3_aa: CASSSPGQGTAYGYTF

j_call: TRBJ2-7
v_call: TRBV6-5
d_call: -
clone_size: -
cdr3_nt: TGTGCCAGCAGTTATGATCCCAGGGCCGAGCAGTACTTC
cdr3_aa: CASSYDPRAEQYF

j_call: TRBJ2-7
v_call: TRBV9
d_call: -
clone_size: -
cdr3_nt: TGTGCCAGCAGCGAAGGGGCGGACAGCGTAGACTACGAGCAGTACTTC
cdr3_aa: CASSEGADSVDYEQYF

j_call: TRBJ2-5
v_call: TRBV20-1
d_call: -
clone_size: -
cdr3_nt: TGCAGTGCTAGAGATCTGCCTCCAAAGGAGACCCAGTACTTC
cdr3_aa: CSARDLPPKETQYF

j_call: TRBJ2-3
v_call: TRBV7-2
d_call: -
clone_size: few
cdr3_nt: TGTGCCAGCGGCCGGGACAACACAGATACGCAGTATTTT
cdr3_aa: CASGRDNTDTQYF

j_call: TRBJ2-7
v_call: TRBV11-2
d_call: TRBD2
clone_size: -
cdr3_nt: TGTGCCAGCAGCACCTCCCCAGCCTGGACTAGCGGGGGATTCTCCTACAATGAGCAGTACTTC
cdr3_aa: CASSTSPAWTSGGFSYNEQYF

j_call: TRBJ1-2
v_call: TRBV28
d_call: -
clone_size: -
cdr3_nt: TGTGCCAGCAGTTTGTTACAGGTAGCTAACTATGGCTACACCTTC
cdr3_aa: CASSLLQVANYGYTF

j_call: TRBJ2-6
v_call: TRBV27
d_call: -
clone_size: once
cdr3_nt: TGTGCCAGCAGCGTAAGGTTTGGTAGCGGAACTGGGGCCAACGTCCTGACTTTC
cdr3_aa: CASSVRFGSGTGANVLTF